This T cell receptor (beta chain) was identified in a study of vaccination and CD4 T cells after COVID-19 (dated by TCRdb to 2022 to 2024). Turning to the overall study: Convalescent patients had a positive SARS-CoV-2 result on nasal swab PCR, and of these patients, some 10 had mild disease and one had severe disease. The spike-specific CD4+ TCR repertoire was compared before and after mRNA vaccination in ten to eleven COVID-19 convalescent patients and a handful of infection-naive healthy vaccine recipients. The convalescent cohort comprised six males and four females, including two Hispanic individuals, seven Caucasians, two Asians and one multiracial person. Control cultures received a CEFX viral epitope pool as the positive control, an HIV-1 Nef peptide pool as the negative control, or no peptide. Each participant got two doses of either the Pfizer-BioNTech BNT162b2 vaccine (n=8) or the Moderna mRNA-1273 vaccine (n=2). For stimulating the cultures, overlapping spike peptide pools were used, derived from SARS-CoV-2 as well as from the common cold coronaviruses HCoV-NL63, HCoV-OC43 and HCoV-229E. Post-COVID blood samples were collected from convalescent patients a median of around 100 days after diagnosis, with a range of roughly 35 to 180 days. Post-vaccine blood samples were taken a median of 72 days after the second vaccine dose, with a range of roughly 13 to 250 days. Overall results and qualifications from the work: The study included relatively few convalescent patients and did not analyze early timepoints after natural infection. In convalescent patients, nearly all vaccine-specific clones (304 of 307) were found to be mono-reactive for SARS-CoV-2 spike rather than cross-reactive with common cold coronaviruses. An increase in the median number of SARS-CoV-2-reactive clonotypes from roughly 20 after infection to 35 to 40 after vaccination was observed, but the change was not found to be significant. Among convalescent patients, a median about 86% of the SARS-CoV-2-reactive clones seen after vaccination appeared only after vaccination, which suggests priming specific to the vaccine.

The sample's treatment or condition label is to be understood as: approximately 11-day PBMC culture with coronavirus spike peptide pools or control peptides (ViraFEST assay). The ViraFEST assay was used in the study, in which antigen-specific T cells were expanded with peptide pools and expanded clonotypes were subsequently identified by TCR sequencing. The positive SARS-CoV-2 PCR tests of the convalescent patients were dated from March to December 2020, before the Alpha, Beta and Delta variants emerged in the United States. Each well held 2 million to 2.5 million PBMCs cultured with 9 to 10 ug/ml peptide pools in IMDM containing roughly 5% human AB serum and 7.5 to 10 IU/ml IL-2. Half of the culture medium was replaced with fresh IL-2-containing medium on days 3 and 7. Once the cells had been in culture for 9 to 10 days, the EasySep CD4+ T cell isolation kit was used to isolate CD4+ T cells by negative selection. PBMCs were separated from whole blood using Ficoll-Paque Plus gradient centrifugation and then either used fresh or cryopreserved at -140C. Each culture condition was generally run in triplicate wells.

Receptor amplification or capture employed PCR. DNA from cultured CD4+ T cells underwent TCR sequencing with the Oncomine TCR Beta short-read assay at the Johns Hopkins FTIC core. The QIAamp micro DNA kit was used to extract genomic DNA from the cultured CD4+ T cells. Oncomine TCR Beta libraries from cultured CD4+ T cells were pooled with unique dual indexes and sequenced on an Illumina iSeq 100. The paper's data handling went like this. Non-productive sequences were filtered out, and CDR3s that did not start with C, did not end with F or W, or were shorter than 7 amino acids were discarded. Antigen-specific clonotypes were identified with the MANAFEST web application by comparing peptide-stimulated wells with reference and other culture wells. For a clone to be called positive, the clone needed an FDR below 0.05, an odds ratio above 5, and a productive frequency above 0.1% in at least two of three replicate wells. Cross-reactive clonotypes were defined as significantly expanded in both SARS-CoV-2 spike wells and at least one common cold coronavirus spike condition. Levenshtein distances (stringdist) and unrooted phylogenetic trees (ape) in R version 3.6.1 were used to assess CDR3 homology. The public reads were reprocessed in TCRdb via fastp at Q25 and MiXCR, keeping in-frame beta chains. Every entry covers one CDR3 protein and lists the most common genes and DNA from its rows. The V and J calls were determined by TCRdb, not by the authors. The sample has about 11,000 distinct CDR3 sequences on record, 45% to 50% of them singletons. The ten largest clonotypes hold approximately 20% of the sample.

Trimmed from V: 6 bases; trimmed from J: 9 bases; junction bases lacking a gene match: 10. The CDR3 holds 13 amino acids from the cysteine to the phenylalanine. Only the CDR3 DNA is retained, 39 bases long and in frame from the first base. Worth noting for this clonotype: No antigen is known for it. No base-level quality is on record; no much larger clone is a single base apart.

The sequence is built from TRBV12-3 or TRBV12-4 and TRBJ2-5; 7 central bases correspond to TRBD2. The receptor was derived from a human donor with COVID-19. Source: cultured CD4+ T cells from blood, taken after SARS-CoV-2 vaccination. CDR3 sequence: CASSQSQGGPQYF. The sequence in DNA is TGTGCCAGCAGCCAATCCCAGGGAGGGCCCCAGTACTTC.